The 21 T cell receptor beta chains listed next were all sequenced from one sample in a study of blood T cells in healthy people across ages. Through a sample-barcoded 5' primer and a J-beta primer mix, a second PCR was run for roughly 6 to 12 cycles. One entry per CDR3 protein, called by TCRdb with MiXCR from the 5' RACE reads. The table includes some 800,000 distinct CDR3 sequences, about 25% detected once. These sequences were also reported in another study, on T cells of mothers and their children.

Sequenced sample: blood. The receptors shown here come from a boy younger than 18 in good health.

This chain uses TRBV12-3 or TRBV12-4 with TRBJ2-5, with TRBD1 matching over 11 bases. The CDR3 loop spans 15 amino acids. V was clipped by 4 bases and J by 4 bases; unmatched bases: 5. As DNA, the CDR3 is TGTGCCAGCAGTTGGACAGGGGGCATAACAGAGACCCAGTACTTC. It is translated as CASSWTGGITETQYF.

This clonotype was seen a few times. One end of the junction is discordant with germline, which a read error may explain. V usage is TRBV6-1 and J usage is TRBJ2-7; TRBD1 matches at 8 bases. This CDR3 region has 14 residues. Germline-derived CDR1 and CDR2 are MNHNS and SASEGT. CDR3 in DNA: TGTGCCAGCAGTGAGACAGGGGTCTCCCACGAGCAGTACTTC. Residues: CASSETGVSHEQYF.

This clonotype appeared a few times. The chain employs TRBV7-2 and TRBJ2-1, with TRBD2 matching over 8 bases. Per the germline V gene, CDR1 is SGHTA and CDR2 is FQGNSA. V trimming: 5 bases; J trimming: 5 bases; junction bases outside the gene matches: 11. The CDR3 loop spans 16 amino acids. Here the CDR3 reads CASSAMLAGLNNEQFF. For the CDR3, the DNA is TGTGCCAGCAGCGCCATGCTAGCGGGTTTAAACAATGAGCAGTTCTTC.

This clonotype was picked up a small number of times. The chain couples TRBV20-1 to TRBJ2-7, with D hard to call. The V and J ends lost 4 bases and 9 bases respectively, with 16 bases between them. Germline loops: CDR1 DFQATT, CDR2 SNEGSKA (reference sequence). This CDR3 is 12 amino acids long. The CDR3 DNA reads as TGCAGTGCTACCCCCGACCTGTGGGGGCAGTACTTC. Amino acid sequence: CSATPDLWGQYF.

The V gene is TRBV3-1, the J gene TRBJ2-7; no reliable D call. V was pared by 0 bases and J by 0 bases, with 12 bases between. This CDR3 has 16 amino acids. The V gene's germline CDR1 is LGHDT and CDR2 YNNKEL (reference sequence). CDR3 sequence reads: CASSQDMLSSSYEQYF. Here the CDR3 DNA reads TGTGCCAGCAGCCAAGATATGTTATCGAGCTCCTACGAGCAGTACTTC.

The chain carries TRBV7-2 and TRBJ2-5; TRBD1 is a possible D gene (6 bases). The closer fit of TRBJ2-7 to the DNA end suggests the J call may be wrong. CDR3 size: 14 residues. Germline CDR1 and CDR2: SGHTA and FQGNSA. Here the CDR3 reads CASSLDRISYEQYF. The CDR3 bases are TGTGCCAGCAGCCTCGACAGGATCTCCTACGAGCAGTACTTC.

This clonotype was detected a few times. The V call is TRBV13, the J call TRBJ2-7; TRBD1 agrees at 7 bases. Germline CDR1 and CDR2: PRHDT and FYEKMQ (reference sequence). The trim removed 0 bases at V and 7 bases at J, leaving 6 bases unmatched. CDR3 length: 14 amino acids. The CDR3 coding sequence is TGTGCCAGCAGCTTAGGGACAGGGTTTTTTGAGCAGTACTTC. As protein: CASSLGTGFFEQYF.

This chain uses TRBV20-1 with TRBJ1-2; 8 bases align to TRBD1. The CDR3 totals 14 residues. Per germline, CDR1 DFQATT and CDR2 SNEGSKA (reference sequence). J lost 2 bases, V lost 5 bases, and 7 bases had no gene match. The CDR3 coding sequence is TGCAGTGCTGCCGAGGACAGGGTGAACTATGGCTACACCTTC. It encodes CSAAEDRVNYGYTF.

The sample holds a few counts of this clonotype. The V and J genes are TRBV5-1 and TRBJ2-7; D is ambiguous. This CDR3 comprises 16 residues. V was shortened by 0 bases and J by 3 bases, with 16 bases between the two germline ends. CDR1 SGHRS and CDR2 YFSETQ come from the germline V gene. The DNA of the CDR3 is TGCGCCAGCAGCTTGGGGTGGGCCTCTCAAAGCTACGAGCAGTACTTC. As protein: CASSLGWASQSYEQYF.

CDR3 coding DNA: TGCAGCGTGGGACCGGGACAGCACCTCCAAGAGACCCAGTACTTC. Its protein product is CSVGPGQHLQETQYF. The chain recombines TRBV29-1 with TRBJ2-5, with 7 bases matching TRBD1. The ends lost 6 bases at V and 1 base at J; junction bases unmatched: 11. This CDR3 has 15 residues. The germline V gene encodes CDR1 SQVTM and CDR2 ANQGSEA.

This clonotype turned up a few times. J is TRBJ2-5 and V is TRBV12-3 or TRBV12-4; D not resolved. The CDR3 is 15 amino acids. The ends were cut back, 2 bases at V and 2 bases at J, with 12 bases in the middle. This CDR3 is CASSLFQGWQETQYF. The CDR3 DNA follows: TGTGCCAGCAGTTTATTCCAAGGTTGGCAAGAGACCCAGTACTTC.

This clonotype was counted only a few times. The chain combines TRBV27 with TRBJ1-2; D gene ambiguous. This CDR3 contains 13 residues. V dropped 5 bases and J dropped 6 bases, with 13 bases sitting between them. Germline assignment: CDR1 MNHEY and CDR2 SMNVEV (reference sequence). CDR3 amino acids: CASSAQGPDGYTF. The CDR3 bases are TGTGCCAGCAGTGCACAAGGGCCCGATGGCTACACCTTC.

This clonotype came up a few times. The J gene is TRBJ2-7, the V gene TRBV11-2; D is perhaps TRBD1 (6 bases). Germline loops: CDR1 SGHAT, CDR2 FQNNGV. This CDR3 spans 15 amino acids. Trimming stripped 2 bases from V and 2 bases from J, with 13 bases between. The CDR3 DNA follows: TGTGCCAGCAGCTTATCACAGGGCGGCCCCTACGAGCAGTACTTC. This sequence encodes CASSLSQGGPYEQYF.

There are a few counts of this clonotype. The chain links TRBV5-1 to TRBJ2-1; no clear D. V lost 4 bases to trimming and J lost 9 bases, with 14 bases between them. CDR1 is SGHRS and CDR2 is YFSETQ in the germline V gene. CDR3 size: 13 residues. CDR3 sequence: CASSAIPGSEQFF. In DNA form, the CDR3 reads TGCGCCAGCAGCGCCATCCCCGGAAGTGAGCAGTTCTTC. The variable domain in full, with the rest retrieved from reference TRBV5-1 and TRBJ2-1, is KAGVTQTPRYLIKTRGQQVTLSCSPISGHRSVSWYQQTPGQGLQFLFEYFSETQRNKGNFPGRFSGRQFSNSRSEMNVSTLELGDSALYLCASSAIPGSEQFFGPGTRLTVL.

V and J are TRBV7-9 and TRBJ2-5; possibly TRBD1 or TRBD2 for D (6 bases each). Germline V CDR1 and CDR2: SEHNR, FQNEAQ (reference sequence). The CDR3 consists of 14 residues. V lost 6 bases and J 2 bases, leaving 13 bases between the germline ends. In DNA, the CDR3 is TGTGCCAGCAGTGGAGGGGGGAAACAAGAGACCCAGTACTTC. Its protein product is CASSGGGKQETQYF.

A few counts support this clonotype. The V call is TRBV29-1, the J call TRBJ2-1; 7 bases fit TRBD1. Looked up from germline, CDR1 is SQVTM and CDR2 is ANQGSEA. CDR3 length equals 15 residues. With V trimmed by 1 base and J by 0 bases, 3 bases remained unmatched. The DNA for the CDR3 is TGCAGCGTTGAAGCGGGACAGAGCTCCTACAATGAGCAGTTCTTC. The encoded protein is CSVEAGQSSYNEQFF.

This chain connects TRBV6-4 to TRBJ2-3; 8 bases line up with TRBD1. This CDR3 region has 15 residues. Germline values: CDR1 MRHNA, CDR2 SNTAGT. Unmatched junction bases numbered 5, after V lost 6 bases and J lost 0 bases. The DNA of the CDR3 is TGTGCCAGCAGCGTCACAGGGGGTAGCACAGATACGCAGTATTTT. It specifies CASSVTGGSTDTQYF.

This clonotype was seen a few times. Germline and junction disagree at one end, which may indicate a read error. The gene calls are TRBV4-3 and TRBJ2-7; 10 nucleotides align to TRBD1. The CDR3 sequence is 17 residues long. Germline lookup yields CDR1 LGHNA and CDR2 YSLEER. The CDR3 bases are TGCGCCAGCAGCCAAGGACCGGGCCCGGGACAGGGGTACGGGCAGTACTTC. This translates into CASSQGPGPGQGYGQYF.

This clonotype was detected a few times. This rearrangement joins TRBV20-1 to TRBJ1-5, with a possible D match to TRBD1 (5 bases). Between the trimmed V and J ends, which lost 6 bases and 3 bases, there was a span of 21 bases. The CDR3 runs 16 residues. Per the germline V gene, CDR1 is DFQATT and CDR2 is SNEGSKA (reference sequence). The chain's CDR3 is CSAPPVGVVDNQPQHF. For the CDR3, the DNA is TGCAGTGCACCGCCCGTAGGGGTGGTGGACAATCAGCCCCAGCATTTT.

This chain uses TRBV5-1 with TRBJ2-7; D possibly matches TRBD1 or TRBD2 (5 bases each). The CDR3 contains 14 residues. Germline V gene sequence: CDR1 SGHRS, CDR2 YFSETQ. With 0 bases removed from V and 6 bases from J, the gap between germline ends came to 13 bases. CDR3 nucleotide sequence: TGCGCCAGCAGCTTGGCGAGGGGCAGTTCCGAGCAGTACTTC. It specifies CASSLARGSSEQYF.

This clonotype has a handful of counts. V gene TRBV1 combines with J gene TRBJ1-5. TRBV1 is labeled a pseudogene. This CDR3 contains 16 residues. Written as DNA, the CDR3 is TGCACCAGCAGCCAAGATTTTTTGCTAAGCAATCAGCCCCAGCATTTT. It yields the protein CTSSQDFLLSNQPQHF.